Listed below are T cell receptor beta chains from one sample, sequenced in a study of Ad26.COV2.S vaccination and SARS-CoV-2 variants. The method was immunoSEQ multiplex PCR; TCRdb's version includes in-frame clones alone and lacks a portion of them. The sample contains about 450,000 clones, roughly 87% of which appear only once. The sample consisted of peripheral blood, taken in a trial of Ad26.COV2.S vaccine versus placebo. The receptors originated from a person between 18 and 60 years old who received the Ad26.COV2.S COVID-19 vaccine or a placebo. Both conserved end residues are part of each CDR3. A D gene is named only where the DNA matches it firmly. Some rows mark clone size as missing; the rest say once, few, many or name a class of expanded clone.

v_call	d_call	clone_size	j_call	cdr3_nt	cdr3_aa
TRBV18	TRBD2	NA	TRBJ2-5	TGTGCCAGCTCCCAAGGACTAGCGGGGAGCCAAGAGACCCAGTACTTC	CASSQGLAGSQETQYF
TRBV27	TRBD1	NA	TRBJ1-6	TGTGCCAGCAGTTTTCGACAGGGTAATTCACCCCTCCACTTT	CASSFRQGNSPLHF
TRBV5-1	NA	NA	TRBJ2-5	TGCGCCAGCAGCCCCCGGGGGGCCCAAGAGACCCAGTACTTC	CASSPRGAQETQYF
TRBV5-4	NA	NA	TRBJ2-3	TGTGCCAGCAGCGGCCCACAGGTAGCGACAGATACGCAGTATTTT	CASSGPQVATDTQYF
TRBV6-5	TRBD2	NA	TRBJ2-3	TGTGCCAGCACCCACATAGCGGGAGAGACAGATACGCAGTATTTT	CASTHIAGETDTQYF
TRBV18	NA	NA	TRBJ1-5	TGTGCCAGCTCACCAGTTAGGGGTGAACAGCCCCAGCATTTT	CASSPVRGEQPQHF
TRBV4-2	NA	NA	TRBJ2-7	TGTGCCAGCAGCCAAGATCCGACGGACCCTTACGAGCAGTACTTC	CASSQDPTDPYEQYF
TRBV20-1	NA	once	TRBJ2-1	TGCAGTGCTAGTAATCGGTATGAGCAGTTCTTC	CSASNRYEQFF
TRBV19	NA	once	TRBJ2-1	TGTGCCAGTAGTATGATGGGACCCAGCCGCAGTGAGCAGTTCTTC	CASSMMGPSRSEQFF
TRBV2	NA	NA	TRBJ1-1	TGTGCCAGCAGTCCGGCGAACACTGAAGCTTTCTTT	CASSPANTEAFF
TRBV14	NA	NA	TRBJ1-1	TGTGCCAGCAGCCCGGAGGGGTCCTACACTGAAGCTTTCTTT	CASSPEGSYTEAFF
TRBV24-1	TRBD2	NA	TRBJ2-5	TGTGCCACCAGCCCGGGACTAGAGGAGACCCAGTACTTC	CATSPGLEETQYF
TRBV13	TRBD1	NA	TRBJ1-2	TGTGCCAGCAGCCAAGTAAACAGGGGAACAGGCTACACCTTC	CASSQVNRGTGYTF
TRBV12-2	NA	NA	TRBJ2-5	TGTGCAAGTCGCTTCAGACCCTCGACTAGCGGGGAAGAGACCCAGTACTTC	CASRFRPSTSGEETQYF
TRBV19	NA	NA	TRBJ1-4	TGTGCCAGTAGGACCATACATCGCTCTAATGAAAAACTGTTTTTT	CASRTIHRSNEKLFF
TRBV4-3	NA	few	TRBJ1-6	TGCGCCAGCAGCCAAGATCAAGGATTCGGGCCCCTCCACTTT	CASSQDQGFGPLHF
TRBV27	TRBD2	NA	TRBJ2-2	TGTGCCAGCAGTACCGGGACTAGCGGGGGGGCCCACGGGGAGCTGTTTTTT	CASSTGTSGGAHGELFF
TRBV6-5	NA	NA	TRBJ1-5	TGTGCCAGCAGTTTAGGGATCCCCCAGCATTTT	CASSLGIPQHF
TRBV11-2	TRBD2	NA	TRBJ2-1	TGTGCCAGCAGCTACCTGACTAGCGGCTACAATGAGCAGTTCTTC	CASSYLTSGYNEQFF